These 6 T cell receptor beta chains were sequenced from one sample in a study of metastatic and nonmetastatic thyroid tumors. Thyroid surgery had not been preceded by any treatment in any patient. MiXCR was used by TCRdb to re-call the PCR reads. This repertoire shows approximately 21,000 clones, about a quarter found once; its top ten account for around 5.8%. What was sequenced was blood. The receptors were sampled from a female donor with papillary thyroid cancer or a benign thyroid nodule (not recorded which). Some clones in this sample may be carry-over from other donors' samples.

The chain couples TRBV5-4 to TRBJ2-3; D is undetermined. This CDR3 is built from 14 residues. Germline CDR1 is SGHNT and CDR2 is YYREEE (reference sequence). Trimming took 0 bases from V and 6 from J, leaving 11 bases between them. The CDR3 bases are TGTGCCAGCAGCTTGGCCCCCCCGCGTGATACGCAGTATTTT. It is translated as CASSLAPPRDTQYF.

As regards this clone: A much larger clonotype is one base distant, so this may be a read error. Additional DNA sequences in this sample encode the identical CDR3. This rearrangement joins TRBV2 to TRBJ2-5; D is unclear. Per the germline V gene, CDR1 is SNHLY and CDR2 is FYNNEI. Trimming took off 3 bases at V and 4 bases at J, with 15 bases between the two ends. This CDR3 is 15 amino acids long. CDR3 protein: CASSDTSTGGETQYF. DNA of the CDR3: TGTGCCAGCAGTGACACCTCAACGGGTGGAGAGACCCAGTACTTC.

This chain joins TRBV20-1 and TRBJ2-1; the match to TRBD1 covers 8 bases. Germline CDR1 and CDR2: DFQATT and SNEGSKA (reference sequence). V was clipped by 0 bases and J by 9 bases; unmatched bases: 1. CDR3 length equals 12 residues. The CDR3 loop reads CSAREGTGEQFF. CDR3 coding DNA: TGCAGTGCTAGAGAGGGGACAGGTGAGCAGTTCTTC.

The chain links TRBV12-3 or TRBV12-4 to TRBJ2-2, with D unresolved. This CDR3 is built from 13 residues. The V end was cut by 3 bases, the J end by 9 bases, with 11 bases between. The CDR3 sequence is CASSFGGWWELFF. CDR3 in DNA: TGTGCCAGCAGTTTTGGCGGATGGTGGGAGCTGTTTTTT.

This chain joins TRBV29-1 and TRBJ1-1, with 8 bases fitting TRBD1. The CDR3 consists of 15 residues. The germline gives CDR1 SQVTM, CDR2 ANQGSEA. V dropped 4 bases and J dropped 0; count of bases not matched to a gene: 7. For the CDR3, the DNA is TGCAGCGTTGGGACAGGGTGGGGAATGAACACTGAAGCTTTCTTT. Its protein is CSVGTGWGMNTEAFF.

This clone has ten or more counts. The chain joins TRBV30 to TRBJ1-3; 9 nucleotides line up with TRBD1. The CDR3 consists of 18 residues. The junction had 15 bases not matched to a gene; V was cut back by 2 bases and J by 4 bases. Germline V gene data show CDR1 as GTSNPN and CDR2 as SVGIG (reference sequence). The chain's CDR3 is CAWSRPGTGLGTGNTIYF. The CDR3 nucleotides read TGTGCCTGGAGTAGACCGGGGACAGGGCTAGGTACGGGAAACACCATATATTTT.